This T cell receptor (beta chain) was captured by sequencing in a study of blood T cell repertoires in COVID-19. Turning to the study itself: Samples came from the United States, Italy and Spain, spanning acute and convalescent COVID-19.

Under the authors' procedure: Nucleated cell counts were estimated from reference gene primer amplification. Using immunoSEQ multiplex PCR, the repertoire was profiled, and TCRdb retains in-frame clones only, with some absent. For V, J and clone size, that table is used; D and trimming come from the DNA. The sample shows 250,000 or so clones, over 90% of them seen only once. Seattle researchers signed up patients amid active infection and tracked them longitudinally. This CDR3 spans 13 amino acids. The ends lost 6 bases at V and 8 bases at J; junction bases unmatched: 5. Germline V gene data show CDR1 as KGHSH and CDR2 as LQKENI.

The chain is built from TRBV18 and TRBJ1-5; 9 nucleotides agree with TRBD1. This sequence was found in a man under 40 with COVID-19, enrolled during active disease. Sequencing was done on a sample of peripheral blood. This CDR3 reads CASSTGGQKPQHF. The CDR3 DNA reads TGTGCCAGCTCCACAGGGGGCCAAAAGCCCCAGCATTTT.